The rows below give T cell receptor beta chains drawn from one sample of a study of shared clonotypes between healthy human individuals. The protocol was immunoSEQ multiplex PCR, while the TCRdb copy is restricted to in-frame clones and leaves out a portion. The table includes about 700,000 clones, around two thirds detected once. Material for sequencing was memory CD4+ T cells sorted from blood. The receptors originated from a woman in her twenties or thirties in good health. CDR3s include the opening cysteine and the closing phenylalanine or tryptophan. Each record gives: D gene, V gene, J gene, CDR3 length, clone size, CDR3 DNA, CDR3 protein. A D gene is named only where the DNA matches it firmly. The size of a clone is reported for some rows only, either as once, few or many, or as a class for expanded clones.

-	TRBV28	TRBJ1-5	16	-	TGTGCCAGCAGTTTATTCAGGGCTAAGAGCAATCAGCCCCAGCATTTT	CASSLFRAKSNQPQHF
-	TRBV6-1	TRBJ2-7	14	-	TGTGCCAGCAGTGAATGGGGGAGATCTGAAGAGCAGTACTTC	CASSEWGRSEEQYF
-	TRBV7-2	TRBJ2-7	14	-	TGTGCCAGCAGCCCCGCGCGACGCAATTACGAGCAGTACTTC	CASSPARRNYEQYF
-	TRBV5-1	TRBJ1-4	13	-	TGCGCCAGCAGCCCGGACCTTAATGAAAAACTGTTTTTT	CASSPDLNEKLFF
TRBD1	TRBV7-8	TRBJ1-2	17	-	TGTGCCAGCAGCCAGGGGGTCGACGGCCGCTCTAACTATGGCTACACCTTC	CASSQGVDGRSNYGYTF
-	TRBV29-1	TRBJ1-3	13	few	TGCAGCGTGTCACAGGGACCTGGAAACACCATATATTTT	CSVSQGPGNTIYF
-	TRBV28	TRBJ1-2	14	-	TGTGCCACCGGGACCCAAGCGACAGCCTATGGCTACACCTTC	CATGTQATAYGYTF
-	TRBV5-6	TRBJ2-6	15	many	TGTGCCAGCAGCCTCCCACGCGCTGGGGCCAACGTCCTGACTTTC	CASSLPRAGANVLTF
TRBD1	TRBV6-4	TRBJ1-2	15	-	TGTGCCAGCAGCGATAGACAGGGAACCTACTATGGCTACACCTTC	CASSDRQGTYYGYTF
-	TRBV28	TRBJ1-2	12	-	TGTGCCAGCAGTTATCAGGGCTATGGCTACACCTTC	CASSYQGYGYTF
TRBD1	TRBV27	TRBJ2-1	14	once	TGTGCCAGCATCACTTTCGGGACAGTTAATGAGCAGTTCTTC	CASITFGTVNEQFF
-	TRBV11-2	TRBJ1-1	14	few	TGTGCCAGCAGCTTAGCTTTAATGGACACTGAAGCTTTCTTT	CASSLALMDTEAFF
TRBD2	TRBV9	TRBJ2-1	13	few	TGTGCCAGTGGGCGGGGGGCGTATAGTGAGCAGTTCTTC	CASGRGAYSEQFF
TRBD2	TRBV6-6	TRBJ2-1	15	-	TGTGCCAGCAGCCCAACACAGCGGGAGAAATATGAGCAGTTCTTC	CASSPTQREKYEQFF
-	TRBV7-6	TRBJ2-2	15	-	TGTGCCAGCAGCTTAACTCGAGGAGGCACCGGGGAGCTGTTTTTT	CASSLTRGGTGELFF
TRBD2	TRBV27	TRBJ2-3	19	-	TGTGCCAGCAGTTTCAGTCGATCGGGCGGGAGACTTAGCACAGATACGCAGTATTTT	CASSFSRSGGRLSTDTQYF
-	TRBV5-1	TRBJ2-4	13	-	TGCGCCAGCAGCTTAGTTGGGCCAAACATTCAGTACTTC	CASSLVGPNIQYF